These T cell receptor beta chains were read from a single sample in a study of T-cell memory formation after mild COVID-19. In TCRdb, the 5' RACE reads were re-called with MiXCR into one record per CDR3 protein. The table lists approximately 500,000 distinct CDR3 sequences, approximately 25% of them singletons. What was sequenced was PBMCs or a T cell subset sorted from them (not recorded which). These receptors were obtained from an adult woman who had mild COVID-19 (a few samples of this study predate the infection). Cell type and time point are not known. Both conserved end residues are part of each CDR3. The D gene is left open where the match is weak. Expanded clones get a size class; other rows say once, few or many, or leave the size out.

d_call j_call v_call clone_size cdr3_nt cdr3_aa
. TRBJ2-1 TRBV25-1 . TGTGCCAGCGCTGGACAACAATTCTACAATGAGCAGTTCTTC CASAGQQFYNEQFF
TRBD1 TRBJ1-1 TRBV3-1 . TGTGCCAGCAGCCCGGGACAGGGGGCATTCACTGAAGCTTTCTTT CASSPGQGAFTEAFF
TRBD2 TRBJ2-5 TRBV7-2 . TGTGCCAGCAGCATCACCGGGACTAGCCCTGAGGGGGAGACCCAGTACTTC CASSITGTSPEGETQYF
TRBD2 TRBJ2-4 TRBV5-1 . TGCGCCAGCAGCTTGGCCTGGGCGGGAGGGCCAACCAAAAACATTCAGTACTTC CASSLAWAGGPTKNIQYF
. TRBJ2-7 TRBV7-8 . TGTGCCAGCAGCTTTTTGGGACAAGGGGACCCCTACGAGCAGTACTTC CASSFLGQGDPYEQYF
TRBD2 TRBJ2-7 TRBV29-1 few TGCAGCGTTGAACTAGCGGGACCCCCGCAGTACTTC CSVELAGPPQYF
TRBD2 TRBJ2-7 TRBV6-1 . TGTGCCAGCAGTGAAGCCGCCTATTTAGCGGGAGGGCCTGGCGAGCAGTACTTC CASSEAAYLAGGPGEQYF
. TRBJ2-7 TRBV25-1 few TGTGCCAGCAGTCAACAGTCCTACGAGCAGTACTTC CASSQQSYEQYF
. TRBJ2-7 TRBV12-3/TRBV12-4 few TGTGCCAGCAGTTTTGGCCAGCCCTACGAGCAGTACTTC CASSFGQPYEQYF
TRBD1 TRBJ2-7 TRBV7-9 many TGTGCCAGCAGCCCTACCGGACAGGGGATCGCGGCTCACTACGAGCAGTACTTC CASSPTGQGIAAHYEQYF
TRBD1 TRBJ1-3 TRBV29-1 few TGCAGCGTTGACGCCTTCGACGGGACAGTAGGAAACACCATATATTTT CSVDAFDGTVGNTIYF
TRBD2 TRBJ2-3 TRBV30 few TGTGCCTGGGGGGGACTAGCGGGAGCCAGCGATACGCAGTATTTT CAWGGLAGASDTQYF
. TRBJ2-3 TRBV24-1 . TGTGCCACCACCGGCGGACTCGAGACGGATACGCAGTATTTT CATTGGLETDTQYF
TRBD1 TRBJ2-5 TRBV7-9 . TGTGCCAGCAGCCCTACCGGGACAGGGATAGATGGCCAAGAGACCCAGTACTTC CASSPTGTGIDGQETQYF
. TRBJ1-1 TRBV12-3/TRBV12-4 few TGTGCCAGCAGTTTACCAGATTGGCCCTATCGGAACACTGAAGCTTTCTTT CASSLPDWPYRNTEAFF
. TRBJ2-7 TRBV7-2 . TGTGCCAGCAGCCCTGGCGTTGGGGTTAATAGGCTCGACGAGCAGTACTTC CASSPGVGVNRLDEQYF
. TRBJ1-1 TRBV18 few TGTGCCAGCTCACCGGACAGAAGCGGCACTGAAGCTTTCTTT CASSPDRSGTEAFF
. TRBJ2-6 TRBV29-1 many TGCAGCGTTGAATGGCGGGGACCCTCTGGGGCCAACGTCCTGACTTTC CSVEWRGPSGANVLTF
. TRBJ2-2 TRBV27 few TGTGCCAGCAGTTTATACCCGGGAGTGGTCGGGGAGCTGTTTTTT CASSLYPGVVGELFF
. TRBJ2-6 TRBV10-3 few TGTGCCATAAAGGGGGATCTTGGGGCTGGGGCCAACGTCCTGACTTTC CAIKGDLGAGANVLTF
. TRBJ2-1 TRBV30 few TGTGCCTGGAGTGTAACTAGCTTCGGCGATGAGCAGTTCTTC CAWSVTSFGDEQFF
. TRBJ2-2 TRBV30 . TGTGCCTGGAGTGGTTTTGTGGGGCCGAGTGCCGGGGAGCTGTTTTTT CAWSGFVGPSAGELFF
TRBD1 TRBJ2-7 TRBV5-1 few TGCGCCAGCAGCTTGGGACAGGGTCTCGACGAGCAGTACTTC CASSLGQGLDEQYF
. TRBJ2-3 TRBV7-7 . TGTGCTAGCAGCCCTGTACCGGGAAGCTTCACAGATACGCAGTATTTT CASSPVPGSFTDTQYF
. TRBJ2-7 TRBV14 few TGTGCCAGCAGCCAAGATTGGGAAGGGGGGAACGAGCAGTACTTC CASSQDWEGGNEQYF
. TRBJ2-4 TRBV2 . TGTGCCAGCACCCTAGGGGGGGCGCGAAGTTCCATTCAGTACTTC CASTLGGARSSIQYF
. TRBJ2-5 TRBV5-6 . TGTGCCAGCAGCGTGGACAGTGGAACCCAGTACTTC CASSVDSGTQYF
TRBD1 TRBJ2-5 TRBV7-3 . TGTGCCAGCAGCTTAAGCCCCGGGACAGGGGACGAGACCCAGTACTTC CASSLSPGTGDETQYF